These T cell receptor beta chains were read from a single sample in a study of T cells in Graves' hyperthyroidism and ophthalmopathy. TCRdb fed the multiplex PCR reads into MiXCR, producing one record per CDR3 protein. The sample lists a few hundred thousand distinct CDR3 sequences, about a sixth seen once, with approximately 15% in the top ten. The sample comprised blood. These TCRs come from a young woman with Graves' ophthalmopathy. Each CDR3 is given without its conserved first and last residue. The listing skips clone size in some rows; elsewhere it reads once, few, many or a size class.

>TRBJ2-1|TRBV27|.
ATVGDREQF
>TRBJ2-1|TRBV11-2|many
ASSLGREGRNEQF
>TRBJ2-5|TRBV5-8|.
ASRREPGLFLETQY
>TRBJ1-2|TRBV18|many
ASSPGRVEGYT
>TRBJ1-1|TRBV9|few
ASSPAGQTEAF
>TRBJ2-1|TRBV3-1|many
ASSHDRGPYNEQF
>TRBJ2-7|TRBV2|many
ASSPALAGGAYEQY
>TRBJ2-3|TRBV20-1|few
SARDYLPYTDTQY
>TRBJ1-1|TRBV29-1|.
SVFPGQPTEAF
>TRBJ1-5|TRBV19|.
ASSRILGNQPQH
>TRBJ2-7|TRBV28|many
ASSETGTRFFYEQY
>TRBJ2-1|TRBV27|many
ASSPLAGAYNEQF
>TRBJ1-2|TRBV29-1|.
SVEGGVGVIGGYT
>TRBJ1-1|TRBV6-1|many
ASFSDRVGEAF
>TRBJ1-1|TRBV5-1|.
ASSLIQGTEAF
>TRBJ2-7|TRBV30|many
AWSPPSGYEQY
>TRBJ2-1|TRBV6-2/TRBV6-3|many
ASSYDRVHEQF
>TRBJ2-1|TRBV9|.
ASSVAPGTSGDLYNEQF
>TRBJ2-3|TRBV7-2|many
ASSSTREAGDTQY
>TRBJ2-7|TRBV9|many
ASSLAGGRYEQY
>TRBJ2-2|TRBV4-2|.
ASTSTTGELF
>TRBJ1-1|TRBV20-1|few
SATRGQGKTEAF
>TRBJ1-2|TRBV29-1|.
SGVDRGNGYT
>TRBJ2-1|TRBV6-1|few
ASSLRPRGNEQF
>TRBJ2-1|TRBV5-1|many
ASSITSGNEQF
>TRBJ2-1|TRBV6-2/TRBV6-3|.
ASSYLAGGPHEQF
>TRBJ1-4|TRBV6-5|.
ASSYAKATNEKLF
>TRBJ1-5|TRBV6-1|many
ASVDRGVQPQH
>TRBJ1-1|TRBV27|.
ASSDGGTEAL
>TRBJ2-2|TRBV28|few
ASSSPQGSGELF
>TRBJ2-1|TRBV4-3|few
ASSQEIGFSYNEQF
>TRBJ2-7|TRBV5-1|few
ASSLWSGPTYEQY
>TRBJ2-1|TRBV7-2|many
ASSLSSGRHEQF
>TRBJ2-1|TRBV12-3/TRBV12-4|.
ASGTHRGLAGVSYNEQF
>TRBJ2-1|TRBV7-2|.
ASSFAPGDLAEQF
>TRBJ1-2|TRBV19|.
ASSAPQGVECYT
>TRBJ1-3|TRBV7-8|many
ASSLGWAGNTIY
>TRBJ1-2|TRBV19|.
ASSMEGKGYT
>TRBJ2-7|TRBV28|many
ASRGQASSSYEQY
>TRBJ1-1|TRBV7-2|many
ASSLRTAKNTEAF
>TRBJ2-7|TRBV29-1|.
SVVPGLRYEQY
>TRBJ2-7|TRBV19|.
ATGTVYEQY
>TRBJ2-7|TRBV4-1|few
ASSQSQASGIGYEQY
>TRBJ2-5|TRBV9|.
ASSVVDMIQETQY
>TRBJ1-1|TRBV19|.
ASRHREDTEAF
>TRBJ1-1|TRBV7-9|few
ASSLLAGGIEAF
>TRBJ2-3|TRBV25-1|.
ASSDPQGAHTDTQY
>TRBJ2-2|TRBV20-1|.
SARGRSTGELF
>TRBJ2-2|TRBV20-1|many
SAMTPGTSGGTRPGELF
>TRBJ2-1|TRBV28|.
ASSLSPDEQF
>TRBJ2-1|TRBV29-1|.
SVRAEIYEQF
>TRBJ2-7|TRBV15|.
ATSRDTLAGAYEQY
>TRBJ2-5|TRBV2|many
ASSEDELAGFQETQY